The source of this T cell receptor beta chain is a study of sequential checkpoint blockade in melanoma. Sequenced by immunoSEQ multiplex PCR; TCRdb stores in-frame clones only, minus some. The repertoire includes roughly 8,400 clones, about 92% of them detected once, and approximately 14% sits in the top ten. Treatment here: randomized to nivolumab then ipilimumab (arm A) or the reverse (arm B). Patients had received no earlier DNA-damaging chemotherapy. From thawed PBMCs, live CD3+CD8+ cells negative for CD19 and CD56 were sorted. CDR1 is SGHDN and CDR2 is FVKESK in the germline V gene. CDR3 length equals 12 residues. Trimming cost V 0 bases and J 6 bases, with 6 bases left between them.

V gene TRBV14 combines with J gene TRBJ2-7, with D tentatively TRBD1 (6 bases). Material: CD8+ T cells sorted from blood (inferred from file names), obtained from a patient given nivolumab and ipilimumab in sequence. This receptor was obtained from a human donor with melanoma. The CDR3 here is CASSQEGGEQYF. In DNA form, the CDR3 reads TGTGCCAGCAGCCAAGAAGGGGGCGAGCAGTACTTC. Full variable domain (missing parts from reference TRBV14 and TRBJ2-7): EAGVTQFPSHSVIEKGQTVTLRCDPISGHDNLYWYRRVMGKEIKFLLHFVKESKQDESGMPNNRFLAERTGGTYSTLKVQPAELEDSGVYFCASSQEGGEQYFGPGTRLTVT.